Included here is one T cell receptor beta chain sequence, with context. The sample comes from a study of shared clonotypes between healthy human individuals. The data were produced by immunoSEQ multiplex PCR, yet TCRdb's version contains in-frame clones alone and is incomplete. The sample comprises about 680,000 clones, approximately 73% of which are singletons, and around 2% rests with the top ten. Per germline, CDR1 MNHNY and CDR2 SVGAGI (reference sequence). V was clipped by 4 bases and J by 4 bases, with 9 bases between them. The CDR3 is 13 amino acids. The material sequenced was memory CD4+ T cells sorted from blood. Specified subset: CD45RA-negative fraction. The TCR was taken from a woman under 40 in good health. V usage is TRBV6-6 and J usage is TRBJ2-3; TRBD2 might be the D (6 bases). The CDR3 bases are TGTGCCAGCAGTTCGACTAGAGCAGATACGCAGTATTTT. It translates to CASSSTRADTQYF.